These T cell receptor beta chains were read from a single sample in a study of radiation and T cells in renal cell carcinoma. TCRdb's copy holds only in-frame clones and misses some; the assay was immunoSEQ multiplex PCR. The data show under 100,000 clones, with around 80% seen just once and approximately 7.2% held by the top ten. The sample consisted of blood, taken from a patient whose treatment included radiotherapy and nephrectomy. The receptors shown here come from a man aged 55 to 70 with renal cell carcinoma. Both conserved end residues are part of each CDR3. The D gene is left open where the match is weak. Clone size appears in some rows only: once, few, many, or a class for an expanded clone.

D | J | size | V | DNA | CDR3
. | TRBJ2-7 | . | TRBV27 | TGTGCCAGCAGTCTGTCTACCACCTACGAGCAGTACTTC | CASSLSTTYEQYF
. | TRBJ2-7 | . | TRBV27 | TGTGCCAGCAGTCAAAGCTCCTACGAGCAGTACTTC | CASSQSSYEQYF
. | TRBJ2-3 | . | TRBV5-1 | TGCGCCAGCAGCTTGGAATCCAGGGCGTTCACAGATACGCAGTATTTT | CASSLESRAFTDTQYF
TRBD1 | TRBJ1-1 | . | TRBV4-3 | TGCGCCAGCAGCTTCAGGGGGCCGGGAACTGAAGCTTTCTTT | CASSFRGPGTEAFF
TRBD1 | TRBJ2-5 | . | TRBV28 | TGTGCCAGCACCCCTTTGGGACAGGAGCTCCAAGAGACCCAGTACTTC | CASTPLGQELQETQYF
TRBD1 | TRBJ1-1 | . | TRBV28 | TGTGCCAGCAGTTTTCCCAGGGGGCGGAACACTGAAGCTTTCTTT | CASSFPRGRNTEAFF
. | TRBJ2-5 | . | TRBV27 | TGTGCCAGCAGCCTAAGGAAGGAGACCCAGTACTTC | CASSLRKETQYF
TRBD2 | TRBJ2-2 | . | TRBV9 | TGTGCCAGCAGCCGGACTAGCGGGTCGAACACCGGGGAGCTGTTTTTT | CASSRTSGSNTGELFF
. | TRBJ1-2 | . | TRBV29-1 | TGCAGCGTTGGGGCCCAGGGATCCTATGGCTACACCTTC | CSVGAQGSYGYTF
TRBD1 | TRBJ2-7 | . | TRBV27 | TGTGCCAGCAGTTTTGGACAGGGGACCTACGAGCAGTACTTC | CASSFGQGTYEQYF
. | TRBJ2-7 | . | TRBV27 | TGTGCCAGCAGTTTATCGAGGCTTACTACCTACGAGCAGTACTTC | CASSLSRLTTYEQYF
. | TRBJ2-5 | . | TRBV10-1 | TGCGCCAGCATACCTACGGGGCGTTTAAAAAAAGTACGGGGCGAGGAGACCCAGTACTTC | CASIPTGRLKKVRGEETQYF
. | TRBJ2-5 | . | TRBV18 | TGTGCCAGCTCACCACTAGTCGTGGGGGGCATTGGAGAGACCCAGTACTTC | CASSPLVVGGIGETQYF
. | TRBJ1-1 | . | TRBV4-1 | TGCGCCAGCAGGTCAGTAGGGGGGCGCCGGGCAGGTAACACTGAAGCTTTCTTT | CASRSVGGRRAGNTEAFF
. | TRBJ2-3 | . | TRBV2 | TGTGCCAGCAGTGAAGGCAGGGGTAGAACAGATACGCAGTATTTT | CASSEGRGRTDTQYF
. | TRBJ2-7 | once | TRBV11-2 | TGTGCCAGCCAGGGTCAGGGCGGGATGTACGAGCAGTACTTC | CASQGQGGMYEQYF
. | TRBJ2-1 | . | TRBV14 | TGTGCCAGCAGCGACTATTTAAATGAGCAGTTCTTC | CASSDYLNEQFF
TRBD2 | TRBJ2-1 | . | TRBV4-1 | TGCGCCAGCAGCCTAATCCGATCCAGCGGGAGTAGGAGCTCCTACAATGAGCAGTTCTTC | CASSLIRSSGSRSSYNEQFF
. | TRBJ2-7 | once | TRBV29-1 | TGCAGCGTTGGAGCAGACTTCTACGAGCAGTACTTC | CSVGADFYEQYF
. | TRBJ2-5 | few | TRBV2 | TGTGCCAGCAGGGGGTCGCAAGAGACCCAGTACTTC | CASRGSQETQYF
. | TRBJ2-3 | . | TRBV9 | TGTGCCAGCAGCGTAGCCACAGGGTGGGATACGCAGTATTTT | CASSVATGWDTQYF
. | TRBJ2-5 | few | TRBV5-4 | TGTGCCAGCAGCTTCGGGCTGGAGACCCAGTACTTC | CASSFGLETQYF
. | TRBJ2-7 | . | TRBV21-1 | TGTGCCAGCAGGGTACGCGAGCAGTACTTC | CASRVREQYF
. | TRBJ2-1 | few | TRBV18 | TGTGCCAGCTCACCGCTCAGGGGGGGACTAGTTACCTACAATGAGCAGTTCTTC | CASSPLRGGLVTYNEQFF
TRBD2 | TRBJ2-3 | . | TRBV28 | TGTGCCAGCCTCCGACTAGCGGGAGAGGAATTAGATACGCAGTATTTT | CASLRLAGEELDTQYF
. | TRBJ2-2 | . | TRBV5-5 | TGTGCCAGCAGCCGAGATCGCGCGAACACCGGGGAGCTGTTTTTT | CASSRDRANTGELFF
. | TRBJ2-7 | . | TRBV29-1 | TGCAGCGCCCTACGGCCCTCAGGCGAGCAGTACTTC | CSALRPSGEQYF
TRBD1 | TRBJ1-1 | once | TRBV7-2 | TGTGCCAGCAGCTCTCCGGGGGGAAGACGGACAGGCGGAGCTTTCTTT | CASSSPGGRRTGGAFF
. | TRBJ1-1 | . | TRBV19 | TGTGCCAGTAGTATAACGTGGCAGCTGCAGATGAACACTGAAGCTTTCTTT | CASSITWQLQMNTEAFF
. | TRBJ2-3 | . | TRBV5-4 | TGTGCCAGCAGCCCCACAGCCGAGGGGGGAACGCAGTATTTT | CASSPTAEGGTQYF
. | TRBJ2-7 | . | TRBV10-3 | TGTGCCATCAGTTCGACAGGCCCCTACGAGCAGTACTTC | CAISSTGPYEQYF
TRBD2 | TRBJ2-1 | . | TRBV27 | TGTGCCAGCTCTAGCGGGAGGGCCATCGATTACAATGAGCAGTTCTTC | CASSSGRAIDYNEQFF
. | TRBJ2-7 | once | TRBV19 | TGTGCCAGTAGTAACATCGCAGGGGAAGGTTACGAGCAGTACTTC | CASSNIAGEGYEQYF
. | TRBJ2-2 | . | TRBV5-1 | TGCGCCAGCAGCTCCCCAACTCTGGATACCGGGGAGCTGTTTTTT | CASSSPTLDTGELFF
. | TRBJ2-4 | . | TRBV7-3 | TGTGCCAGCATTGCGGGGCGCCTCGAGTTAGCCAAAAACATTCAGTACTTC | CASIAGRLELAKNIQYF
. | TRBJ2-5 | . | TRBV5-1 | TGCGCCAGCAGCTTAGGGGGAGGGACAGGCGGAGAGACCCAGTACTTC | CASSLGGGTGGETQYF
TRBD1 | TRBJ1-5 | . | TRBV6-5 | TGTGCCAGCAGTCCAGGACAGGTGGCCAATCAGCCCCAGCATTTT | CASSPGQVANQPQHF
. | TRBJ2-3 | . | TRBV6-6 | TGTGCCAGCAGTTACTCGACGGGAAGTACGCAGTATTTT | CASSYSTGSTQYF
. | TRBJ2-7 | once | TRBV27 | TGTGCCAGCAGTTCACCCGCCGGGGGCACCTACGAGCAGTACTTC | CASSSPAGGTYEQYF
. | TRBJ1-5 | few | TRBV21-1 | TGTGCCAGCAGCAAGGGAGGGCGGCCCCAGCATTTT | CASSKGGRPQHF
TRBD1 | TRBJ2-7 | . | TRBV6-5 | TGTGCCAGCACCCGGACAGGGGACGAGCAGTACTTC | CASTRTGDEQYF
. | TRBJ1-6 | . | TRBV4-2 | TGTGCCACCCGGACAGCTTCTAATTCACCCCTCCACTTT | CATRTASNSPLHF
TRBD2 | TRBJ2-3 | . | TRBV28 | TGTGCTGCTAGCGGGGACACAGATACGCAGTATTTT | CAASGDTDTQYF
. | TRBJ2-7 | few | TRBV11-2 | TGTGCCAGCAGCTTAGATAGGGAGTACTTC | CASSLDREYF
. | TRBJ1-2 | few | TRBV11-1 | TGTGCCAGCAGAGACACCCGGGATCCCTATGGCTACACCTTC | CASRDTRDPYGYTF
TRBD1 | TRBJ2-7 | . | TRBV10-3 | TGTGCCATCAGTGAGCCCGGGGACAGGGGGGACACGGAGGAGTACTTC | CAISEPGDRGDTEEYF
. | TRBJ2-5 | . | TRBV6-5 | TGTGCCAGCAGCACCGTCCGGGACGCCTTAGAGACCCAGTACTTC | CASSTVRDALETQYF
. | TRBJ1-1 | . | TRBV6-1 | TGTGCCAGCAGTGATCTAAGGGGGGTCCCGAACACTGAAGCTTTCTTT | CASSDLRGVPNTEAFF
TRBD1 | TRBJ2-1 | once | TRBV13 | TGTGCCAGCAGCTTAGGCGGGACAGGTTTCTACAATGAGCAGTTCTTC | CASSLGGTGFYNEQFF
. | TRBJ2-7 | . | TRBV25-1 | TGTGCCAGCAGTGAATGGTTGGGGTCCTACGAGCAGTACTTC | CASSEWLGSYEQYF
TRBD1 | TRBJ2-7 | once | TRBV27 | TGTGCCAGCAGCCGACAGGGGGGCGAGCAGTACTTC | CASSRQGGEQYF
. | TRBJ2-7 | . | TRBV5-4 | TGTGCCAGCAGCTTGGGAGTTCCCGGGCGGGCGGAGGTGCAGTACTTC | CASSLGVPGRAEVQYF
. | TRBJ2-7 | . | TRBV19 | TGTGCCAGTAGTCTCAACGGGAACCTACTTGCCAACGAGCAGTACTTC | CASSLNGNLLANEQYF